The T cell receptor (beta chain) under discussion was sequenced for a study of prognosis after radiotherapy for stage I lung cancer. Trimming removed 6 bases at V and 8 bases at J, with 13 bases between. There are 12 residues in the CDR3. Germline CDR1 is SEHNR and CDR2 is FQNEAQ (reference sequence). Two-round multiplex PCR on genomic DNA was the method by which TCR beta CDR3 was amplified. Amplification during the initial PCR round employed primers specific to each TRBV and TRBJ gene. TCRdb redid the calling of the multiplex PCR reads with MiXCR, one entry per CDR3 protein. The table includes 17,000 or so distinct CDR3 sequences, about 40% detected once. About this clonotype: A much larger clone differs by one base, so this may be a read error.

The chain uses TRBV7-9 and TRBJ2-5; no definite D call. This receptor was obtained from a donor aged 50 or older with non-small cell lung cancer. Sequenced here: PBMCs, sampled before or after stereotactic body radiation therapy (not recorded which). CDR3 DNA sequence: TGTGCCAGCAGTTTGTCGTCAGATACCCAGTACTTC. Residues: CASSLSSDTQYF.